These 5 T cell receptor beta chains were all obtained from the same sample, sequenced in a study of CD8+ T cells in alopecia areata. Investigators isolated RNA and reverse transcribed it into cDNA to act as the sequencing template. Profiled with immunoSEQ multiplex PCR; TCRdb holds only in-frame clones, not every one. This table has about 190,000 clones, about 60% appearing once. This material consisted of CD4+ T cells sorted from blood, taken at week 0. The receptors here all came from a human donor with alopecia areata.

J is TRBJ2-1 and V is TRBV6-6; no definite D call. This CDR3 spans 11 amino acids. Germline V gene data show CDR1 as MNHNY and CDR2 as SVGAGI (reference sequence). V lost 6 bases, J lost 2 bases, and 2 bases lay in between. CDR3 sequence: CASRTYNEQFF. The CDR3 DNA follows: TGTGCCAGCAGGACCTACAATGAGCAGTTCTTC.

As DNA, the CDR3 is TGTGCCAGCAGCCCACACCCAGGGAGCCAAGAGACCCAGTACTTC. The encoded protein is CASSPHPGSQETQYF. J is TRBJ2-5 and V is TRBV9; perhaps D is TRBD1 or TRBD2 (5 bases each). The germline CDR1 and CDR2 sequences are SGDLS and YYNGEE. This CDR3 is built from 15 residues. Trimming removed 4 bases at V and 1 base at J, with 14 bases between.

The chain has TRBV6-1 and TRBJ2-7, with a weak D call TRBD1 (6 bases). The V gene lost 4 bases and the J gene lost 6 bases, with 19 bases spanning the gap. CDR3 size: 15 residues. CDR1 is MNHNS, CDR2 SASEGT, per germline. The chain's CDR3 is CASSVPSWTVSEQYF. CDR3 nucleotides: TGTGCCAGCAGTGTCCCGTCCTGGACAGTTTCCGAGCAGTACTTC.

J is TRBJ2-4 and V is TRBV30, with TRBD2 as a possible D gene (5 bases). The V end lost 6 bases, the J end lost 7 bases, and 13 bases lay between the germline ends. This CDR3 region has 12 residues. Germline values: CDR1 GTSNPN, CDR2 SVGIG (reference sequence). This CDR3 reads CACAPGGNIQYF. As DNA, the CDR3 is TGTGCCTGTGCACCCGGCGGGAACATTCAGTACTTC.

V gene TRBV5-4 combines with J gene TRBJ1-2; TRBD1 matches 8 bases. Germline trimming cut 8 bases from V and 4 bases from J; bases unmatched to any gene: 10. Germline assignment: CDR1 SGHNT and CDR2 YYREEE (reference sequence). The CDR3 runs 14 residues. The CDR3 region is CARPPTGDGYGYTF. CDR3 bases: TGTGCCAGACCCCCGACAGGGGATGGCTATGGCTACACCTTC. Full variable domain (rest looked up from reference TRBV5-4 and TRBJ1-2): ETGVTQSPTHLIKTRGQQVTLRCSSQSGHNTVSWYQQALGQGPQFIFQYYREEENGRGNFPPRFSGLQFPNYSSELNVNALELDDSALYLCARPPTGDGYGYTFGSGTRLTVV.